At least ten counts were recorded for the clone carrying this T cell receptor beta chain. As yet, its antigen is unknown. From approximately 430 ng of RNA, a library with molecular barcoded alpha/delta and beta/gamma adaptors was made. TCRdb processed the reads anew with MiXCR; each CDR3 protein has one entry. The sample holds approximately 58,000 distinct CDR3 sequences, over 9% seen once. Germline V CDR1 and CDR2: MNHEY, SMNVEV (reference sequence). There are 16 residues in the CDR3. Losses at the gene ends were 8 bases for V and 0 bases for J; bases not matched to a gene: 13. This entry is derived from a study of read filtering for tumor transcriptome and immune sequencing. Study as a whole: Mean patient age was roughly 66 years, range about 47 to 85; 16 to 20 male, roughly 14 female.

Findings and limits, study-wide: The CD138-negative fraction was mixed bone marrow immune cells, not pure T cells. RNA-seq captured clonotypes less deeply and reliably than IR-seq.

This TCR came from a donor at least 40 years old with multiple myeloma. The sequencing input was a population of CD138-negative cells sorted from bone marrow. This chain joins TRBV27 and TRBJ2-7, with 7 bases identical to TRBD1. The CDR3 DNA reads TGTGCCAGCGACTTCAGGACAGGTTTCCACTCCTACGAGCAGTACTTC. Its translation is CASDFRTGFHSYEQYF.